The 9 T cell receptor beta chains below were found in one sample sequenced in a study of T-cell reconstitution after alpha-beta-depleted transplantation in children. The authors prepared the TCRbeta library with unique molecular identifiers. TCRdb used MiXCR to reprocess the PCR reads, holding one entry per CDR3 protein. The sample holds roughly 76,000 distinct CDR3 sequences; about a tenth are singletons and the top ten take 13%. The specimen comprised PBMCs, sampled before TCRalphabeta/CD19-depleted stem cell transplant. Receptor source: a boy younger than 18 with acute myeloid leukemia, due to receive a stem cell transplant.

CDR3 nucleotide sequence: TGTGCCAGCTCACCTGACAGCGTTAATGAAAAACTGTTTTTT. This encodes CASSPDSVNEKLFF. The chain uses TRBV18 and TRBJ1-4; maybe TRBD1 (5 bases). The ends were cut back, 3 bases at V and 4 bases at J, with 9 bases in the middle. The germline CDR1 and CDR2 sequences are KGHSH and LQKENI. CDR3 length equals 14 residues.

This clonotype was recorded at least ten times. The gene calls are TRBV12-3 or TRBV12-4 and TRBJ2-1; D is uncertain. Trimming left V 3 bases short and J 5 bases short, with 8 bases between. The CDR3 consists of 13 residues. The CDR3: CASSFRQDNEQFF. CDR3 DNA sequence: TGTGCCAGCAGTTTTCGGCAGGACAATGAGCAGTTCTTC.

With regard to this clonotype: This may arise from a read error, as a much more abundant clone is one base away. J is TRBJ2-7 and V is TRBV5-1, with D perhaps TRBD1 or TRBD2 (5 bases each). CDR1 and CDR2 (germline): SGHRS, YFSETQ. This CDR3 is 15 amino acids long. The CDR3 sequence: CANSLALTGAYEQYF. In nucleotides, the CDR3 is TGCGCCAACAGCTTGGCTCTTACCGGGGCGTACGAGCAGTACTTC.

This clonotype was found many times. This chain links TRBV7-9 with TRBJ2-1; D unresolved. The CDR3 loop spans 13 amino acids. Trimming shortened V by 3 bases and J by 16 bases, and 19 bases separated the two germline ends. Germline V gives CDR1 SEHNR, CDR2 FQNEAQ (reference sequence). This CDR3 is CASSFASLHLVFF. The CDR3 nucleotides are TGTGCCAGCAGCTTTGCTTCATTACACTTAGTCTTCTTC.

This clonotype was counted many times. The CDR3 protein is CASSFYRTNSYEQYF. CDR3 nucleotide sequence: TGTGCCAGCAGCTTTTACCGGACTAACTCCTACGAGCAGTACTTC. This sequence joins TRBV7-2 and TRBJ2-7, with D perhaps TRBD2 (6 bases). Germline V gene lookup returns CDR1 SGHTA and CDR2 FQGNSA. The V end was cut by 3 bases, the J end by 0 bases, with 12 bases between. The CDR3 consists of 15 residues.

This clonotype has ten or more counts. The chain links TRBV7-2 to TRBJ2-7; 10 bases match TRBD2. CDR3 length: 15 amino acids. V trimming: 6 bases; J trimming: 1 base; junction bases outside the gene matches: 6. The germline gives CDR1 SGHTA, CDR2 FQGNSA. The chain's CDR3 is CASSLSGRASYEQYF. CDR3 bases: TGTGCCAGCAGTTTGAGCGGGAGGGCTTCCTACGAGCAGTACTTC.

This clonotype came up many times. This chain uses TRBV20-1 with TRBJ2-1; 14 nucleotides align to TRBD2. This CDR3 is built from 17 residues. With 3 bases clipped from V and 7 bases from J, the junction kept 11 bases outside the gene matches. CDR1 DFQATT and CDR2 SNEGSKA come from the germline V gene (reference sequence). CDR3 region: CSARPATSGGAGNEQFF. As DNA, the CDR3 is TGCAGTGCTAGGCCCGCGACTAGCGGGGGGGCCGGGAATGAGCAGTTCTTC.

This clonotype has a count of ten or more. The rearrangement uses TRBV29-1 and TRBJ2-3; D gene ambiguous. The V gene lost 0 bases and the J gene lost 8 bases, with 3 bases spanning the gap. CDR3 length equals 10 residues. CDR1 and CDR2 (germline): SQVTM, ANQGSEA. DNA for the CDR3: TGCAGCGTTGAAGAGGGTACGCAGTATTTT. Its translation is CSVEEGTQYF.

In the case of this clonotype: Just one base apart from a much larger clone, this may be a read error. J is TRBJ1-4 and V is TRBV28; 7 bases align to TRBD1. Trimming took 6 bases from V and 7 from J; bases not matched to a gene: 11. CDR3 length: 15 residues. Germline V lookup: CDR1 MDHEN, CDR2 SYDVKM. The CDR3: CASRTLRTGFEKLFF. CDR3 DNA sequence: TGTGCCAGCAGGACTCTTCGGACAGGCTTTGAAAAACTGTTTTTT.